This TCR beta chain was documented in a study of T cells in Graves' hyperthyroidism and ophthalmopathy. Across the whole study: The initial diagnosis was the point when peripheral blood was collected, ahead of any treatment. Study-level results: Most clonotypes that expanded in the thyroid above 0.001 also showed up in blood. Ophthalmopathy and stable hyperthyroidism were told apart by a 13 V-J model.

CDR1 and CDR2 (germline): SGHRS, YFSETQ. The CDR3 runs 13 residues. V lost 0 bases to trimming and J lost 7 bases, with 10 bases between them. Amplified TCR beta CDR3 regions derived from RNA transcripts. Initially, a first-round RT-PCR of the TCR CDR3 employed the HTBI primer set. TCRdb re-called the multiplex PCR reads through MiXCR, storing one row per CDR3 protein. The repertoire includes hundreds of thousands of distinct CDR3 sequences, about 38% of them detected once, and approximately 10% sits in the top ten. Many counts were recorded for this clonotype. What it recognizes is unknown. The sequence derives from a young man with Graves' hyperthyroidism. This rearrangement joins TRBV5-1 to TRBJ1-2; D is uncertain. The sequenced sample was blood. The CDR3 nucleotides read TGCGCCAGCAGCTTGGACGGCCGGGGTGGCTACACCTTC. Translating it yields CASSLDGRGGYTF.